This TCR beta chain was sequenced during a study of T cells after yellow fever vaccination. This clonotype was detected ten times or more. TCRdb used MiXCR to reprocess the 5' RACE reads, holding one entry per CDR3 protein. The sample holds 45,000 to 75,000 distinct CDR3 sequences, around 5.4% seen once. CDR3 length equals 14 residues. CDR1 is DFQATT and CDR2 is SNEGSKA in the germline V gene (reference sequence). With V trimmed by 4 bases and J by 7 bases, 8 bases remained unmatched. The genes are TRBV20-1 and TRBJ2-1; 9 bases are a match to TRBD2. The sample was PBMCs, either bulk or a sorted T-cell subset (CD4+, CD8+, memory, or dextramer-sorted; not recorded which), taken on the day of the yellow fever booster vaccination. This TCR was sampled from a man between 18 and 29 years old who received the YFV17D yellow fever vaccine. The CDR3 reads CSATGTSKGNEQFF. Here the CDR3 DNA reads TGCAGTGCTACCGGGACTAGCAAAGGGAATGAGCAGTTCTTC.